A single T cell receptor (beta chain) is shown here with its context. Which antigen it targets is not known. The record has no base qualities; no much larger clone is one base away. Collaborating institutions collected whole blood in K2EDTA tubes following their own protocols. Collaborator samples were shipped for TCRbeta analysis as frozen whole blood, isolated PBMCs, or DNA extracted from either sample type. V is reduced by 8 bases and J by 1 base, leaving a spacing of 11 bases between them. The germline V gene specifies SNHLY as CDR1 and FYNNEI as CDR2. The CDR3 spans 13 residues, from the cysteine through the phenylalanine. CDR3 DNA only is kept here, 39 bases in frame from base 1. The source of the sample is a study of blood T cell repertoires in COVID-19 (dated by TCRdb to 2018 to 2021). Describing the broader study: The collaborator samples originated in the United States, Italy and Spain and spanned the acute and convalescent phases of COVID-19. The prospective study material was composed of cDNA or gDNA derived from T cells, B-cell-depleted T cells, or PBMCs. Deeply sampled blood TCRbeta repertoires from subjects exposed to, actively infected with, or recovered from COVID-19 were included in the dataset. The repertoires were released in a freely available public database meant as a resource for research on the immune response to SARS-CoV-2. Samples were obtained from the ongoing ImmuneRACE study (first 160 participants) and from about 1,300 subjects provided by 6 global collaborators. The sample metadata nearly always contained a de-identified subject ID, COVID-19 status, age in years and sex. Where HLA class I and class II types were available, the types were taken from metadata supplied by the sample provider, not from assay-based typing.

The full study reports these points: How much clinical and demographic metadata was included differed by source and by participant, and the metadata was provided uncurated.

TCRbeta CDR3 regions were amplified from genomic DNA using the immunoSEQ Assay, a bias-controlled multiplex PCR. On the study's bioinformatics: The number of nucleated cells in each sample was estimated from the amplification of reference gene primers within the assay. To quantify the absolute abundance of each unique TCRbeta CDR3 rearrangement, sequence reads were collapsed and filtered. For each sample, productive Simpson clonality was calculated as the square root of Simpson's diversity index over productive rearrangements. TCRdb retrieved this table from immuneACCESS and kept in-frame rearrangements only. Not all clones are present; in checked studies, unresolved V genes account for under half, and no reason is known for the remainder. The V and J calls and clone size come from that table; D and trimming were worked out from the DNA. This sample holds about 160,000 clones; roughly 90% were observed only once. The top ten clones comprise approximately 3% of the sample.

The V and J genes are TRBV2 and TRBJ1-1, and the D gene may be TRBD1, 5 bases matching. Sequences were obtained from peripheral blood. The origin of this receptor is a man aged 55 to 70 with acute or convalescent COVID-19. The CDR3 is CASYGGGNTEAFF. In nucleotides, the sequence is TGTGCCAGCTACGGGGGGGGGAACACTGAAGCTTTCTTT.